This T cell receptor (beta chain) originates from a study of T cells in Graves' hyperthyroidism and ophthalmopathy. Study-wide findings and caveats: Blood also held most thyroid clonotypes expanded beyond 0.001. Using 13 V-J features, a model discriminated ophthalmopathy from stable hyperthyroidism.

This clonotype has only one observation. Its antigen is not known. One end of the junction does not line up with germline, which may come from a read error. The CDR3 consists of 13 residues. Germline values: CDR1 SEHNR, CDR2 FQNEAQ (reference sequence). Those patients with uncontrolled infection, other autoimmune disease, pregnancy or lactation were excluded. What was amplified from RNA transcripts were TCR beta CDR3 regions. Using the HTBI primer set, a first-round RT-PCR was run on the TCR CDR3. From the multiplex PCR reads, TCRdb called clonotypes with MiXCR, one entry per CDR3 protein. The sample yields 600,000 to 700,000 distinct CDR3 sequences, roughly 46% seen once.

The material sequenced was peripheral blood or thyroid tissue (not recorded which). J is TRBJ1-6 and V is TRBV7-9; no definite D call. This TCR derives from an adult man with Graves' disease, either hyperthyroidism or ophthalmopathy (not recorded which). CDR3 nucleotide sequence: TGCGCCAGCAGCCCCGACGTGCGCTCACCCCTCCACTTT. Translation: CASSPDVRSPLHF.